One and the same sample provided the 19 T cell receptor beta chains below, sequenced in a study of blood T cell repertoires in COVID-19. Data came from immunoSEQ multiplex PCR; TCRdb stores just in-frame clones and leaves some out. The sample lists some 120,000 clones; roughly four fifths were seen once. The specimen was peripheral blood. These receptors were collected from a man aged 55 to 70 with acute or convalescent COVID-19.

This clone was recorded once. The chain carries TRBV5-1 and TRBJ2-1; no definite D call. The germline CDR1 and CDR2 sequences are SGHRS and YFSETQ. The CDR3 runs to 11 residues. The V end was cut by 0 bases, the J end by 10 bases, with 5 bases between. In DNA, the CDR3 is TGCGCCAGCAGCTTGGGGCGGGAGCAGTTCTTC. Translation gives CASSLGREQFF. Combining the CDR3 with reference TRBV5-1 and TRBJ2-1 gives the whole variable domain KAGVTQTPRYLIKTRGQQVTLSCSPISGHRSVSWYQQTPGQGLQFLFEYFSETQRNKGNFPGRFSGRQFSNSRSEMNVSTLELGDSALYLCASSLGREQFFGPGTRLTVL.

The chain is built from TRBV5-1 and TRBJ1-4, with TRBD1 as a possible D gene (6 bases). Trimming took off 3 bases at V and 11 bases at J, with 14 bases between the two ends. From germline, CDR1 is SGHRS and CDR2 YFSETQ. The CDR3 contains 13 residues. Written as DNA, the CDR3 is TGCGCCAGCAGCTCCCGGACAGAGGGGAAACTGTTTTTT. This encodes CASSSRTEGKLFF. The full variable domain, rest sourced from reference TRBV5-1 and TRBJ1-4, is KAGVTQTPRYLIKTRGQQVTLSCSPISGHRSVSWYQQTPGQGLQFLFEYFSETQRNKGNFPGRFSGRQFSNSRSEMNVSTLELGDSALYLCASSSRTEGKLFFGSGTQLSVL.

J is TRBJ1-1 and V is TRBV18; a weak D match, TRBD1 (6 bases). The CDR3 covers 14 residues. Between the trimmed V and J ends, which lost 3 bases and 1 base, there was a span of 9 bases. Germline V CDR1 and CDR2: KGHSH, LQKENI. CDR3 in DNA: TGTGCCAGCTCACCGGGGGGGCCGAACACTGAAGCTTTCTTT. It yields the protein CASSPGGPNTEAFF. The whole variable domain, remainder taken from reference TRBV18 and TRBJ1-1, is NAGVMQNPRHLVRRRGQEARLRCSPMKGHSHVYWYRQLPEEGLKFMVYLQKENIIDESGMPKERFSAEFPKEGPSILRIQQVVRGDSAAYFCASSPGGPNTEAFFGQGTRLTVV.

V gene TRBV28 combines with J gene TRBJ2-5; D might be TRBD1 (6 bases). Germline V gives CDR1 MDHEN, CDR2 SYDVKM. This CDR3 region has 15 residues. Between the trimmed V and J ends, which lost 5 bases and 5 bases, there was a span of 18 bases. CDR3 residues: CASSTNLGARETQYF. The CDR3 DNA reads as TGTGCCAGCAGTACCAACCTGGGGGCAAGGGAGACCCAGTACTTC. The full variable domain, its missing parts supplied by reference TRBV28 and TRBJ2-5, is DVKVTQSSRYLVKRTGEKVFLECVQDMDHENMFWYRQDPGLGLRLIYFSYDVKMKEKGDIPEGYSVSREKKERFSLILESASTNQTSMYLCASSTNLGARETQYFGPGTRLLVL.

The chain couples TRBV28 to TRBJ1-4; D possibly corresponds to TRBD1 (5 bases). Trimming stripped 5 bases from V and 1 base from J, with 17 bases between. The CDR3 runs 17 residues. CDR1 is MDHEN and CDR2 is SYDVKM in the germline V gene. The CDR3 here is CASSTPRLGGTNEKLFF. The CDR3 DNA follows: TGTGCCAGCAGTACCCCCCGGTTGGGGGGAACTAATGAAAAACTGTTTTTT.

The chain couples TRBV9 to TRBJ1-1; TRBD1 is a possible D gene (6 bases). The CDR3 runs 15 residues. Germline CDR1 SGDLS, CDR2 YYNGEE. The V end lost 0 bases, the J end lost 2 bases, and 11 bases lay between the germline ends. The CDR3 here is CASSVGWTANTEAFF. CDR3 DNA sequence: TGTGCCAGCAGCGTAGGATGGACAGCCAACACTGAAGCTTTCTTT.

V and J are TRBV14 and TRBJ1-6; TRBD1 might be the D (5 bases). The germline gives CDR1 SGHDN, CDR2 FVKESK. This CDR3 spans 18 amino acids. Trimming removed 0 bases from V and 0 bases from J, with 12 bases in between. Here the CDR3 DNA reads TGTGCCAGCAGCCAAGAGTATGGGGCGAGCTCCTATAATTCACCCCTCCACTTT. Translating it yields CASSQEYGASSYNSPLHF.

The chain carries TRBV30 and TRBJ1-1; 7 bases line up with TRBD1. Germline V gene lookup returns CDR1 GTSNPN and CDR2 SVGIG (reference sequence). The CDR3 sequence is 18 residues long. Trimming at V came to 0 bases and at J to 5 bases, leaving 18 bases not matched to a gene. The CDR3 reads CAWSVPPQGLHRKTEAFF. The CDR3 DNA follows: TGTGCCTGGAGTGTGCCCCCACAGGGGTTGCATCGTAAAACTGAAGCTTTCTTT.

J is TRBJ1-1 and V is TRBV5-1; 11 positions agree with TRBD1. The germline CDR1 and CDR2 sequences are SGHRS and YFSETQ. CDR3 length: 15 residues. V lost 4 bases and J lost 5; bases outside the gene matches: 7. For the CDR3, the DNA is TGCGCCAGCAGCATAGGACAGGGGGCCGGTACTGAAGCTTTCTTT. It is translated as CASSIGQGAGTEAFF.

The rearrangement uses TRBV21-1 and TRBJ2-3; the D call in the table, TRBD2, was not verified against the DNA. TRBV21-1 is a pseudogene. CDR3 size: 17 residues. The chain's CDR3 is CASSTGLPRLGTDTQYF. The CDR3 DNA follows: TGTGCCAGCAGCACTGGACTCCCCCGCCTAGGCACAGATACGCAGTATTTT.

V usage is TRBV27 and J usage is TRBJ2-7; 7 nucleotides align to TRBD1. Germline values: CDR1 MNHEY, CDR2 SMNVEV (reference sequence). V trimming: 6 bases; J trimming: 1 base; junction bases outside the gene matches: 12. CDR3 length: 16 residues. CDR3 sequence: CASSPSLGGLSYEQYF. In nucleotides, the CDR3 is TGTGCCAGCAGCCCAAGCCTAGGGGGCTTATCCTACGAGCAGTACTTC.

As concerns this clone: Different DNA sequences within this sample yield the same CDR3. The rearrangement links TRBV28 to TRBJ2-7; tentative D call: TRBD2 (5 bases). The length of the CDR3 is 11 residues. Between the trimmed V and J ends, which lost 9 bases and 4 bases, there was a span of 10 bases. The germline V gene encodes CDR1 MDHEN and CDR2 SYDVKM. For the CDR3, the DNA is TGTGCCAGTACCTCGGGATACGAGCAGTACTTC. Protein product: CASTSGYEQYF.

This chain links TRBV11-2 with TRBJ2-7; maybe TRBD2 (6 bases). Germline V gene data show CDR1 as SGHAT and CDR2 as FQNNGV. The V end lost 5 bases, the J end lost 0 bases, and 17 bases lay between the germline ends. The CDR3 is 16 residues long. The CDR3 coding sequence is TGTGCCAGCAGCCGACCGGGTTGGCGGGGCTCCTACGAGCAGTACTTC. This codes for CASSRPGWRGSYEQYF.

The CDR3 here is CASSRDIVKTQYF. CDR3 sequence (DNA): TGTGCCAGCAGTCGGGACATTGTGAAGACCCAGTACTTC. The genes are TRBV6-5 and TRBJ2-5; the D gene is possibly TRBD1 (6 bases). The CDR3 is 13 amino acids. Germline V gene sequence: CDR1 MNHEY, CDR2 SVGAGI. V gave up 5 bases and J gave up 6 bases, with 13 bases separating them.

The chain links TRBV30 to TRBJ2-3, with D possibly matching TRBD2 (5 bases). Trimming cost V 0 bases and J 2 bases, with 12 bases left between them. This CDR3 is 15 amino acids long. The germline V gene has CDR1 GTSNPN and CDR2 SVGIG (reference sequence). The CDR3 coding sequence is TGTGCCTGGAGTGTAGGAGCGGCCATCACAGATACGCAGTATTTT. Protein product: CAWSVGAAITDTQYF.

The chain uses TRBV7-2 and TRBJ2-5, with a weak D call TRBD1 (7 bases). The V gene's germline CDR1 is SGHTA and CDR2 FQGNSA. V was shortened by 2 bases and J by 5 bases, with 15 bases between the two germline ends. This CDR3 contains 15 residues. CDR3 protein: CASSLRGLGGETQYF. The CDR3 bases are TGTGCCAGCAGCTTAAGGGGGCTTGGAGGGGAGACCCAGTACTTC.

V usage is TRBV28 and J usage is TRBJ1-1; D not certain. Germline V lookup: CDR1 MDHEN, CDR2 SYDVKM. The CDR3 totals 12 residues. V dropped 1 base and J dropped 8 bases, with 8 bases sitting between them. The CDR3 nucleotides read TGTGCCAGCAGTTTATTCTACGCCGAAGCTTTCTTT. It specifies CASSLFYAEAFF.

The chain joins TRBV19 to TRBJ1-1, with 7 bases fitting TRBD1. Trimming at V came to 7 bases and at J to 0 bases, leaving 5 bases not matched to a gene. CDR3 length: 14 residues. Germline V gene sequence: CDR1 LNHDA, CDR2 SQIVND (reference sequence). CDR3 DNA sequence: TGTGCCAGTAACAGGGGATATTTGAACACTGAAGCTTTCTTT. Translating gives CASNRGYLNTEAFF.

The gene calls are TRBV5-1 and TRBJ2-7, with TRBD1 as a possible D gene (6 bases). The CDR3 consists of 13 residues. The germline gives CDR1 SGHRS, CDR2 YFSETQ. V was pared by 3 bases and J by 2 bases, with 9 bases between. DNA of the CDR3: TGCGCCAGCAGCTACAGGGTAGCCTACGAGCAGTACTTC. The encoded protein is CASSYRVAYEQYF.